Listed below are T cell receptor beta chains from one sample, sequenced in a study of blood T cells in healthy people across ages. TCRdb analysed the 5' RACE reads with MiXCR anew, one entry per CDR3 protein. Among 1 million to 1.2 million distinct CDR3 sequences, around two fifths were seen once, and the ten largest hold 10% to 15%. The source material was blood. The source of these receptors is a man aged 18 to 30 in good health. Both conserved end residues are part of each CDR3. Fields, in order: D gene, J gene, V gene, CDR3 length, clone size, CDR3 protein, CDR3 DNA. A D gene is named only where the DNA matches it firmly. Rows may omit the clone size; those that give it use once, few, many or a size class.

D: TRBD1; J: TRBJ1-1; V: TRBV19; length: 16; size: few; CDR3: CASSSGDRTMNTEAFF; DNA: TGTGCCAGTAGTTCAGGGGACAGAACAATGAACACTGAAGCTTTCTTT
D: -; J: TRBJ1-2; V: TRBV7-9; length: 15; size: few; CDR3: CASSLAGRKIYGYTF; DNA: TGTGCCAGCAGCTTAGCCGGTCGGAAGATCTATGGCTACACCTTC
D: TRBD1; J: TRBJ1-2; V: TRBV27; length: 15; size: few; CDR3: CASSYRDRAGYGYTF; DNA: TGTGCCAGCAGTTACCGGGACAGGGCAGGGTATGGCTACACCTTC
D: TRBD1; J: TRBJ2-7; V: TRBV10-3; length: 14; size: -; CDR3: CAISVDRGPSEQYF; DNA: TGTGCCATCAGTGTAGACAGGGGGCCAAGCGAGCAGTACTTC
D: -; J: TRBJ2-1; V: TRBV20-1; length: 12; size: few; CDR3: CSQGGSRNEQFF; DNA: TGCAGCCAAGGGGGGAGTCGCAATGAGCAGTTCTTC
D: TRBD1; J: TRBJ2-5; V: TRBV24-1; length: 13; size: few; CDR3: CATSDRGQETQYF; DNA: TGTGCCACCAGCGACAGGGGGCAAGAGACCCAGTACTTC
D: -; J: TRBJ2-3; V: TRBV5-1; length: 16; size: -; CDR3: CASSRGPLGGTDTQYF; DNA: TGCGCCAGCAGTCGAGGGCCCCTGGGTGGCACAGATACGCAGTATTTT
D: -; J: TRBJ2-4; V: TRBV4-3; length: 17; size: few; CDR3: CASSQDTRGLAKNIQYF; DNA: TGCGCCAGCAGCCAAGATACAAGGGGACTAGCCAAAAACATTCAGTACTTC
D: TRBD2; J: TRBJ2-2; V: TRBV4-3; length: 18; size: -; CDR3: CASRRSSGGAANTGELFF; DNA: TGCGCCAGCAGGAGGTCTAGCGGGGGAGCCGCGAACACCGGGGAGCTGTTTTTT
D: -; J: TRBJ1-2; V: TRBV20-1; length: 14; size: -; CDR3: CSARDGVGPYGYTF; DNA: TGCAGTGCTAGAGATGGTGTAGGGCCCTATGGCTACACCTTC
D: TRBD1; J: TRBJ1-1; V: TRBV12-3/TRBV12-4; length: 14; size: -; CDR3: CASSLGQSGTEAFF; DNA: TGTGCCAGCAGTTTGGGACAGTCAGGCACTGAAGCTTTCTTT
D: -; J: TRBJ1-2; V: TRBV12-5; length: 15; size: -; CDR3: CASGPPGRVVEGYTF; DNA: TGTGCTAGTGGTCCCCCAGGGAGGGTCGTCGAGGGCTACACCTTC
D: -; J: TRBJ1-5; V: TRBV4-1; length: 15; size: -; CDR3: CASSQLGGSNQPQHF; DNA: TGCGCCAGCAGCCAATTAGGGGGTAGCAATCAGCCCCAGCATTTT
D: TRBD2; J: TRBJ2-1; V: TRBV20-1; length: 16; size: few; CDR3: CSAALTSGGSYNEQFF; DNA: TGCAGTGCTGCACTGACTAGCGGGGGCTCCTACAATGAGCAGTTCTTC